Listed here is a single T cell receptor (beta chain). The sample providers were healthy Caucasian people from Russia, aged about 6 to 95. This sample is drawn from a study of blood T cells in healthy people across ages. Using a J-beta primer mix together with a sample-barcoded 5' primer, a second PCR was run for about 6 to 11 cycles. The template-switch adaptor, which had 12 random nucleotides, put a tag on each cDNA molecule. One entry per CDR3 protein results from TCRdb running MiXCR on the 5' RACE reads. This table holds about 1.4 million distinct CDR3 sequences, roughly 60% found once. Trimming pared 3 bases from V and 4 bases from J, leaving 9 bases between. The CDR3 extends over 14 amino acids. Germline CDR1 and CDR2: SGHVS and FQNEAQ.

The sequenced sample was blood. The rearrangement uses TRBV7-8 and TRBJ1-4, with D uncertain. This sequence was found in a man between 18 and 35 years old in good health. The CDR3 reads CASSLDGYNEKLFF. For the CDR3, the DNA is TGTGCCAGCAGCTTGGACGGATATAATGAAAAACTGTTTTTT.